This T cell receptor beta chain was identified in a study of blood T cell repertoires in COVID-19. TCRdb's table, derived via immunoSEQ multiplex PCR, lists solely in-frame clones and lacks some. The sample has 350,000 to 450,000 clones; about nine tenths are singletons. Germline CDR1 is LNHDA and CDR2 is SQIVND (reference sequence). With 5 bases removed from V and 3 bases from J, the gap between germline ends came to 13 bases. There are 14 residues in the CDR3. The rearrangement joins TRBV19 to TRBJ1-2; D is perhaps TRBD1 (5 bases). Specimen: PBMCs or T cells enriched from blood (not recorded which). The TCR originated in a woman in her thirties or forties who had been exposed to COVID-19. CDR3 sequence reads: CASSGRGLDYGYTF. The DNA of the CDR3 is TGTGCCAGTAGTGGAAGGGGTCTTGACTATGGCTACACCTTC.